What follows describes a single T cell receptor (beta chain). This specimen comes from a study of blood T cell repertoires in COVID-19. Study summary: COVID-19 samples collected from the United States, Italy and Spain covered acute and convalescent phases. T cells, B-cell-depleted T cells, or PBMCs supplied cDNA or gDNA.

The CDR3 has 15 amino acids. Germline lookup yields CDR1 LNHDA and CDR2 SQIVND (reference sequence). Trimming took off 5 bases at V and 2 bases at J, with 13 bases between the two ends. In the authors' workflow: Scientists estimated how many nucleated cells there were by amplifying reference gene primers. Repertoires were generated with immunoSEQ multiplex PCR, while TCRdb's copy carries only in-frame clones and drops some. Clone size and the V and J calls come from that table; the DNA yielded D and trimming. The repertoire consists of 350,000 to 400,000 clones, with roughly 90% occurring once and the leading ten covering approximately 6.2%.

Sequencing used peripheral blood. This receptor was taken from a man aged 18 to 29 with active or convalescent COVID-19. This chain links TRBV19 with TRBJ1-3, with D perhaps TRBD1 (5 bases). CDR3 nucleotide sequence: TGTGCCAGTAGTCAACTGGGGGGAACTGGAAACACCATATATTTT. The encoded protein is CASSQLGGTGNTIYF. Full variable domain (remainder filled in from reference TRBV19 and TRBJ1-3): DGGITQSPKYLFRKEGQNVTLSCEQNLNHDAMYWYRQDPGQGLRLIYYSQIVNDFQKGDIAEGYSVSREKKESFPLTVTSAQKNPTAFYLCASSQLGGTGNTIYFGEGSWLTVV.